This T cell receptor (beta chain) was retrieved from a study of blood T cell repertoires in COVID-19. For the study at large: The origin of the acute and convalescent COVID-19 samples was the United States, Italy and Spain. The cDNA or gDNA used as material had been derived from T cells, B-cell-depleted T cells, or PBMCs.

Authors' methods: From reference gene primer amplification, estimates of nucleated cell counts were derived. Profiling relied on immunoSEQ multiplex PCR, and the TCRdb table lists in-frame clones only, not all of them. V, J and clone size reflect that table, while D and trimming were determined from the DNA. The sample includes 150,000 to 250,000 clones, about four fifths seen only once; the top ten take less than 7%. A Seattle source enrolled patients during active infection and followed them longitudinally. This clone was picked up one time. This receptor was taken from a woman between 40 and 55 years old with COVID-19, enrolled during active disease. Sequencing used peripheral blood.

DNA for the CDR3: TGTGCCAGCAGCCCTGAGACGGGGATCTCCTACAATGAGCAGTTCTTC. It encodes CASSPETGISYNEQFF. The genes are TRBV3-1 (or the pseudogene TRBV3-2) and TRBJ2-1; D perhaps matches TRBD2 (5 bases). Per the germline V gene, CDR1 is LGHDT and CDR2 is YNNKEL (reference sequence). The CDR3 is 16 amino acids. Trimming left V 4 bases short and J 0 bases short, with 13 bases between.